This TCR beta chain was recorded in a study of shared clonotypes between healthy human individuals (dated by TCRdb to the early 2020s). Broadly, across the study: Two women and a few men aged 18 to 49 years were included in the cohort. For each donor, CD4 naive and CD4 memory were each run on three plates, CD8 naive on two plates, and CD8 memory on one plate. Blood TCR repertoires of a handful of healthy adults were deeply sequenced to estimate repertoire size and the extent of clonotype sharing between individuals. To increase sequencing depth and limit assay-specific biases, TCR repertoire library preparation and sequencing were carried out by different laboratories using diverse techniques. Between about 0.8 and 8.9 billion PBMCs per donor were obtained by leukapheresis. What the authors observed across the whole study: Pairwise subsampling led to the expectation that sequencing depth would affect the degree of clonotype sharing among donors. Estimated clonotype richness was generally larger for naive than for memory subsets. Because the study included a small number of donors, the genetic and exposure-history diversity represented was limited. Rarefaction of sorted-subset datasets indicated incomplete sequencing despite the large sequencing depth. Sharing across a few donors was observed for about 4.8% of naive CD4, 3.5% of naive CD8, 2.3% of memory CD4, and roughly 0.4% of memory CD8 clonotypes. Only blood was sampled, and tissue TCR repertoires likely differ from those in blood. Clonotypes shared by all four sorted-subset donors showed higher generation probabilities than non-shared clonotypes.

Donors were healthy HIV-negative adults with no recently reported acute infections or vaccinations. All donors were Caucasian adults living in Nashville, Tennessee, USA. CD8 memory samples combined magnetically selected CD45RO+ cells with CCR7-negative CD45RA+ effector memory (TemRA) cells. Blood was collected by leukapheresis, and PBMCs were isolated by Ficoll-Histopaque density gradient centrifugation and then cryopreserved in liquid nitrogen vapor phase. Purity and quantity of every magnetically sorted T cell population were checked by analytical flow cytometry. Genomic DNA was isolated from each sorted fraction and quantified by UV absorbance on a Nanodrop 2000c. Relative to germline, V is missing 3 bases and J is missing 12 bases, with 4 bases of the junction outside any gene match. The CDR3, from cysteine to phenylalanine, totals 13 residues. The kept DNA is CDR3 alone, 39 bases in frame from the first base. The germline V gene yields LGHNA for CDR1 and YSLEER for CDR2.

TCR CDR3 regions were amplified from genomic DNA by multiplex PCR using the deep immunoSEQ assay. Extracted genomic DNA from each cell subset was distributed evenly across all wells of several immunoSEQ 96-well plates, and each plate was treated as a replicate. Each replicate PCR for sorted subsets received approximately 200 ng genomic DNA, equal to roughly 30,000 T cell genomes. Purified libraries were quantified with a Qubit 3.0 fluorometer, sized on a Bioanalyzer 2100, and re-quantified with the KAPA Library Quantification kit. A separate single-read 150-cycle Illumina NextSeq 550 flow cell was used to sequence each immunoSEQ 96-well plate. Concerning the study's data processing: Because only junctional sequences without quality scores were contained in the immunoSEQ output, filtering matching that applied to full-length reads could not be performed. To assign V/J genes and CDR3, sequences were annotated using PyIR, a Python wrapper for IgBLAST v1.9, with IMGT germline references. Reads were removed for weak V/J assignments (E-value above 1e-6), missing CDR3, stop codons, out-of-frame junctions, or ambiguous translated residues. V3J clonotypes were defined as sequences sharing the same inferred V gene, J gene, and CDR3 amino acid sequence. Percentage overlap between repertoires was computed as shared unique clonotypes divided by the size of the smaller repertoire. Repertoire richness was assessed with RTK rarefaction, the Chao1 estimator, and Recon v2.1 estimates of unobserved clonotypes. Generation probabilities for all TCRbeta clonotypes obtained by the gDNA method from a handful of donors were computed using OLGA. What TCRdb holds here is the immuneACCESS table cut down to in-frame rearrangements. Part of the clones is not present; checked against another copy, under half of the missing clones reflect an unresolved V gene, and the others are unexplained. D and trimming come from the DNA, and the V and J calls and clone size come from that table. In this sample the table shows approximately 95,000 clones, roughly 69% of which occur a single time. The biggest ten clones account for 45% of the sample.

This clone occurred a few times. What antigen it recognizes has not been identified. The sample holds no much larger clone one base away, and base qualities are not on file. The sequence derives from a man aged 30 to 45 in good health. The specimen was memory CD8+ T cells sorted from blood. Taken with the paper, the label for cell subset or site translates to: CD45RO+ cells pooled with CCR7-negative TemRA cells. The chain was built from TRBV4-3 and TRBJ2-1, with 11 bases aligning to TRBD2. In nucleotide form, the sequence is TGCGCCAGCAGCCAGACAGGACTAGCGGGGCAGTTCTTC. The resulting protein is CASSQTGLAGQFF.